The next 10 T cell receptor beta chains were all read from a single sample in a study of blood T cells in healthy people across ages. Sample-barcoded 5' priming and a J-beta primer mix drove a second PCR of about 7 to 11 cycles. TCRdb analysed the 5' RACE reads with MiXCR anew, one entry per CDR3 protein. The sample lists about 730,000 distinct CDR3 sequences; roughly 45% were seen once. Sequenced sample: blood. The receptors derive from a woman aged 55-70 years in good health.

CDR3 nucleotide sequence: TGTGCCAGCAGCCAGACTAGCGGGAGACTGGGGGAGCAGTTCTTC. Its translation is CASSQTSGRLGEQFF. This chain uses TRBV7-9 with TRBJ2-1, with 12 positions matching TRBD2. The CDR3 is made up of 15 amino acids. Germline CDR1 and CDR2: SEHNR and FQNEAQ (reference sequence). V lost 5 bases and J lost 10; bases outside the gene matches: 9.

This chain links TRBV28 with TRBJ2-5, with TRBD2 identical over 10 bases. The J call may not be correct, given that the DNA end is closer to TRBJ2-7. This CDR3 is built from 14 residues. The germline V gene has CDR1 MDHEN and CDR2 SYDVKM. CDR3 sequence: CASSFRAGGYEQYF. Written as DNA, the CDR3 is TGTGCCAGCAGTTTCCGAGCGGGAGGGTACGAGCAGTACTTC.

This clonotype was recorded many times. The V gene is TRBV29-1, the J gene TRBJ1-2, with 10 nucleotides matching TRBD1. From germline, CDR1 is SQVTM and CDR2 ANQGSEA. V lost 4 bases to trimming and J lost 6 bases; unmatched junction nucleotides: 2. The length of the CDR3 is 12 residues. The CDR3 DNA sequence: TGCAGCGTTGGGGGGACAGGGGATGGCTACACCTTC. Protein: CSVGGTGDGYTF.

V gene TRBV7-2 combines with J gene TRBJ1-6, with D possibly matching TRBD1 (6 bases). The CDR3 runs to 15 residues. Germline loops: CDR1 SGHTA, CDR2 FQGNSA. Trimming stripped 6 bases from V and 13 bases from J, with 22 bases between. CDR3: CASRSRGEATRPLHF. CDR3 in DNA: TGTGCCAGCAGGTCAAGGGGGGAGGCTACAAGGCCCCTCCACTTT.

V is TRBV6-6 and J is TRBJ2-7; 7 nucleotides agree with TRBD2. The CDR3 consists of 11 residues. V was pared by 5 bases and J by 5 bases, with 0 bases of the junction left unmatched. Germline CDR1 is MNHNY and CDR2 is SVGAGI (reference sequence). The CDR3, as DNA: TGTGCCAGCAGTGGACTAGACGAGCAGTACTTC. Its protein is CASSGLDEQYF.

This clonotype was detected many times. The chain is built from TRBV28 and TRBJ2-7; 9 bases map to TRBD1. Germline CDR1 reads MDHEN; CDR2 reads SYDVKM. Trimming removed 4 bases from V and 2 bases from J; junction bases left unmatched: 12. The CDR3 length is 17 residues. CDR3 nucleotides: TGTGCCAGCAGTTACGGACAGGGGTTCCCCCAAACCTACGAGCAGTACTTC. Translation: CASSYGQGFPQTYEQYF.

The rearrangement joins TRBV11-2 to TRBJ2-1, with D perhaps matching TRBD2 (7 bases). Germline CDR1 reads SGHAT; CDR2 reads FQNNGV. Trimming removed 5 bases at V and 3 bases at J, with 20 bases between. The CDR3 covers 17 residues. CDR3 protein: CASSQYLRGRDYNEQFF. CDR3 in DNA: TGTGCCAGCAGCCAATATTTGAGGGGGAGGGACTACAATGAGCAGTTCTTC. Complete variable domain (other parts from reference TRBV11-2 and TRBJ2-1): EAGVAQSPRYKIIEKRQSVAFWCNPISGHATLYWYQQILGQGPKLLIQFQNNGVVDDSQLPKDRFSAERLKGVDSTLKIQPAKLEDSAVYLCASSQYLRGRDYNEQFFGPGTRLTVL.

DNA for the CDR3: TGTGCCGGAGAGCGGGGGGACCAAGAGACCCAGTACTTC. Translated: CAGERGDQETQYF. The V and J genes are TRBV30 and TRBJ2-5; 9 bases map to TRBD2. Trimming took 8 bases from V and 0 from J; bases not matched to a gene: 4. The length of the CDR3 is 13 residues. Germline V lookup: CDR1 GTSNPN, CDR2 SVGIG (reference sequence).

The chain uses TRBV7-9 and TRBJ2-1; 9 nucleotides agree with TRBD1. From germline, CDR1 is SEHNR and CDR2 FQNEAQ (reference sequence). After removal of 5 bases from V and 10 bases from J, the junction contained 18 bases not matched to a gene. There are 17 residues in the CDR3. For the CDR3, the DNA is TGTGCCAGCAGCACCCGTAAAGGAGACAGGGGGTTTCACGAGCAGTTCTTC. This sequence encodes CASSTRKGDRGFHEQFF.

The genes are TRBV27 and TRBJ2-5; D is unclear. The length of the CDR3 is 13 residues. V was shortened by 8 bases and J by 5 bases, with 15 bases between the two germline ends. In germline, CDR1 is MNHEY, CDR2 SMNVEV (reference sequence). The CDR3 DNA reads TGTGCCAGCCGCGCCACTGCCAAGGAGACCCAGTACTTC. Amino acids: CASRATAKETQYF.